The clone carrying this TCR beta chain was seen a few times. Trimming cost V 5 bases and J 6 bases, with 9 bases left between them. The CDR3 loop spans 12 amino acids. Looked up from germline, CDR1 is MNHEY and CDR2 is SMNVEV (reference sequence). These data belong to a study of T cell responses to AZD1222 COVID-19 vaccine. Libraries were prepared by immunoSEQ multiplex PCR; TCRdb keeps only in-frame clonotypes and omits some of them. The data contain some 99,000 clones, roughly 80% of them singletons. The clonotype was recovered from an adult who received the AZD1222 COVID-19 vaccine. The sample was peripheral blood, taken 28 days after the second AZD1222 dose. The V call is TRBV27, the J call TRBJ2-3; the D gene is possibly TRBD1 (5 bases). Here the CDR3 DNA reads TGTGCCAGCAGTGCGTACAGGGATACGCAGTATTTT. Translating gives CASSAYRDTQYF.